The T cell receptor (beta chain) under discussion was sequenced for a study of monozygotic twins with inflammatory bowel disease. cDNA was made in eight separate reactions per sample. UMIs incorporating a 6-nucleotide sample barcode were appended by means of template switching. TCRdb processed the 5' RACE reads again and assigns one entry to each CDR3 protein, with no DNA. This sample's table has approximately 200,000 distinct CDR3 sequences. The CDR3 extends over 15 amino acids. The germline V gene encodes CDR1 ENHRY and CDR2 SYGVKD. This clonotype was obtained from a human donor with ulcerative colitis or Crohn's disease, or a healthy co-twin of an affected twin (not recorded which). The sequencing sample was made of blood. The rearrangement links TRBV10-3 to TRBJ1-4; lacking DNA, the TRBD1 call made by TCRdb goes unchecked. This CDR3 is CAISGQSSTNEKLFF.